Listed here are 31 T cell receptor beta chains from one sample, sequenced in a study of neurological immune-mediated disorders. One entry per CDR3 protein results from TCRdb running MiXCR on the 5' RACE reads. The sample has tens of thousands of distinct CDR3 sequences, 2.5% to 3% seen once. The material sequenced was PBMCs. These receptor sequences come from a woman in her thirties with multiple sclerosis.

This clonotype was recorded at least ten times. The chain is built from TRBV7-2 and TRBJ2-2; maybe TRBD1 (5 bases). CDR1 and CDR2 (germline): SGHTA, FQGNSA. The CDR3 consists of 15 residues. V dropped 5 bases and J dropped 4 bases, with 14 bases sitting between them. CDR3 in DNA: TGTGCCAGCAGCCCTAATGGGGCGACCACCGGGGAGCTGTTTTTT. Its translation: CASSPNGATTGELFF.

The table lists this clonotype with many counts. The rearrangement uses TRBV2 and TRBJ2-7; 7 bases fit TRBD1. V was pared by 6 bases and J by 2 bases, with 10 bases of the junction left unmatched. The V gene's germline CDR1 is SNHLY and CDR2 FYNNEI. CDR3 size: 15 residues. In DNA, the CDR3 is TGTGCCAGCAGGGGTAGGACAGGAGGACCCTACGAGCAGTACTTC. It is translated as CASRGRTGGPYEQYF.

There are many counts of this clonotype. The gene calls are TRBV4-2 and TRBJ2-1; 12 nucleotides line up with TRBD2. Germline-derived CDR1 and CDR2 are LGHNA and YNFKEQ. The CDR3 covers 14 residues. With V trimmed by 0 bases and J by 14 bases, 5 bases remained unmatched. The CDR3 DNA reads TGTGCCAGCAGCCAAGACGCTAGCGGGAGGGGGGAGTTCTTC. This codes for CASSQDASGRGEFF.

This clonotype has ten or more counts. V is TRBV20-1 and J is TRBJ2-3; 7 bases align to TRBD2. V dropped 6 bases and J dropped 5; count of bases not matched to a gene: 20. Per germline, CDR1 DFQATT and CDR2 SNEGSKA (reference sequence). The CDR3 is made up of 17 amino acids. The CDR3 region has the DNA TGCAGTGCGGGGACTTCCGGGACTATCAGCCAAGGAGATACGCAGTATTTT. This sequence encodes CSAGTSGTISQGDTQYF.

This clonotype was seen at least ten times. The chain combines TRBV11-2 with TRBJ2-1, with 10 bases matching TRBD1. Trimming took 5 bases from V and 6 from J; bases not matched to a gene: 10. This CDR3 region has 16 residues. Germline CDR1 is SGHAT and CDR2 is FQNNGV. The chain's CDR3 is CASSTTGTGVRNEQFF. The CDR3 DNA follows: TGTGCCAGCAGCACAACCGGGACAGGGGTTCGCAATGAGCAGTTCTTC. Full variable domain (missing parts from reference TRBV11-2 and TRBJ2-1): EAGVAQSPRYKIIEKRQSVAFWCNPISGHATLYWYQQILGQGPKLLIQFQNNGVVDDSQLPKDRFSAERLKGVDSTLKIQPAKLEDSAVYLCASSTTGTGVRNEQFFGPGTRLTVL.

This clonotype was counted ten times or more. The DNA for the CDR3 is TGTGCCAGCAGTTACTCGGGTCTCGCGGCAACCCCTGGGGAGCTGTTTTTT. This encodes CASSYSGLAATPGELFF. This chain links TRBV6-2 or TRBV6-3 with TRBJ2-2; D call uncertain. CDR1 is MNHEY and CDR2 is SVGEGT in the germline V gene. The CDR3 is 17 residues long. The ends were cut back, 0 bases at V and 8 bases at J, with 19 bases in the middle.

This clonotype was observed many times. The DNA of the CDR3 is TGTGCCAGCAGCTTGGTCGGGAGCGAGCAGTTCTTC. Its protein product is CASSLVGSEQFF. The chain recombines TRBV5-4 with TRBJ2-1, with D possibly TRBD2 on 6 matching bases. From germline, CDR1 is SGHNT and CDR2 YYREEE (reference sequence). The CDR3 is made up of 12 amino acids. The ends were cut back, 0 bases at V and 10 bases at J, with 8 bases in the middle.

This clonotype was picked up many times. CDR3 protein: CASSLVRFEQFF. The CDR3 region has the DNA TGTGCCAGCAGTTTAGTCAGGTTTGAGCAGTTCTTC. V usage is TRBV12-3 or TRBV12-4 and J usage is TRBJ2-1; D not certain. The V gene lost 1 base and the J gene lost 9 bases, with 7 bases spanning the gap. The CDR3 spans 12 residues.

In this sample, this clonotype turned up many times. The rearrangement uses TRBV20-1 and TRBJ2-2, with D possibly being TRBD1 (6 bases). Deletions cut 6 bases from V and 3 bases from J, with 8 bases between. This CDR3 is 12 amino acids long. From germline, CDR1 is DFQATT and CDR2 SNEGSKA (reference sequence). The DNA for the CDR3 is TGCAGTGCCAACAGGGACACCGGGGAGCTGTTTTTT. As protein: CSANRDTGELFF.

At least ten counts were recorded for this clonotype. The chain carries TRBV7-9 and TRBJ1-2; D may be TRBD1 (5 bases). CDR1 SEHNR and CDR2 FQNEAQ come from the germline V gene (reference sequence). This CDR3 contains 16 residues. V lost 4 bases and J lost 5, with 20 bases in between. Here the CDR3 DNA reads TGTGCCAGCAGCTCGACACGCTCGGGGCGCTTTTATGGCTACACCTTC. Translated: CASSSTRSGRFYGYTF. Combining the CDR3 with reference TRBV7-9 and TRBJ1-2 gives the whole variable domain DTGVSQNPRHKITKRGQNVTFRCDPISEHNRLYWYRQTLGQGPEFLTYFQNEAQLEKSRLLSDRFSAERPKGSFSTLEIQRTEQGDSAMYLCASSSTRSGRFYGYTFGSGTRLTVV.

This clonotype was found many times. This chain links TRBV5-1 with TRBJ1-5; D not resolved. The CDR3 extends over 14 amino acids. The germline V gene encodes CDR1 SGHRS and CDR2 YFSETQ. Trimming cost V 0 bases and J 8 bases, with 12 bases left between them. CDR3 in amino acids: CASSLEGGKEPQHF. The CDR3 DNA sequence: TGCGCCAGCAGCTTGGAAGGTGGTAAGGAGCCCCAGCATTTT.

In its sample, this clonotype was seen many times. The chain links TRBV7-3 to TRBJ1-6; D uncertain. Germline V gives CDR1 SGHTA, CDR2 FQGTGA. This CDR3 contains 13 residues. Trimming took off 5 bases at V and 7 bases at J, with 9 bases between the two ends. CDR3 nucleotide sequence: TGTGCCAGCAGCGTGGACCCCAATTCACCCCTCCACTTT. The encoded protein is CASSVDPNSPLHF.

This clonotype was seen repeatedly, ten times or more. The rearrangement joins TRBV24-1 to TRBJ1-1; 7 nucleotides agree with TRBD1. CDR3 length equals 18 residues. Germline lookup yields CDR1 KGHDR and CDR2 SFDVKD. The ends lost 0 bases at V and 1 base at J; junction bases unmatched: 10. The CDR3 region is CATSDLHRQGTTNTEAFF. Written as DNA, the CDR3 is TGTGCCACCAGTGATTTGCATCGACAGGGTACGACGAACACTGAAGCTTTCTTT.

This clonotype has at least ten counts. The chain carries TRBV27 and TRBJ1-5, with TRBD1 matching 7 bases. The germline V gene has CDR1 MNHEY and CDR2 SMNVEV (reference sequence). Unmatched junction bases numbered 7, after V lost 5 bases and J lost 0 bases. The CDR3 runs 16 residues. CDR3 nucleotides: TGTGCCAGCAGTGGTACCGGGACAGTTAGCAATCAGCCCCAGCATTTT. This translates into CASSGTGTVSNQPQHF.

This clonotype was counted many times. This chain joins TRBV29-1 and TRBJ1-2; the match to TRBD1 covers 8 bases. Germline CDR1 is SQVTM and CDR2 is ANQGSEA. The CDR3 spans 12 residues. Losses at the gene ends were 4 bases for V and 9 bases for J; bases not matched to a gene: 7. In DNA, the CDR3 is TGCAGCGTTGTCGTGCAGGGGGCTCGCTACACCTTC. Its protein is CSVVVQGARYTF.

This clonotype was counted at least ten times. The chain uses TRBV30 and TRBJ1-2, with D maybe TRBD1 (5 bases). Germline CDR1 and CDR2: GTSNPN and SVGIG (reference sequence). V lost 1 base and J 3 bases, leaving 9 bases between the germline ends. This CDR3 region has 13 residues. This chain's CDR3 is CAWSAQGHYGYTF. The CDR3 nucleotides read TGTGCCTGGAGTGCGCAGGGCCACTATGGCTACACCTTC.

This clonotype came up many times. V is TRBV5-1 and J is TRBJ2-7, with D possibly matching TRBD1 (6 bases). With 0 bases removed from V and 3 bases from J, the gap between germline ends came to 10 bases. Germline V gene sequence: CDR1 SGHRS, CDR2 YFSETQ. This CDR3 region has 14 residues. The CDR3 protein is CASSLETGLYEQYF. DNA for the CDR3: TGCGCCAGCAGCTTGGAGACAGGACTCTACGAGCAGTACTTC.

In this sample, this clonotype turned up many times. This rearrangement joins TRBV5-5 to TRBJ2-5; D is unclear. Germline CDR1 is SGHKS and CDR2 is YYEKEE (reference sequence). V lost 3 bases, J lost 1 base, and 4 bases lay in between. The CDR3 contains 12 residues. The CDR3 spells CASSWSQETQYF. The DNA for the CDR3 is TGTGCCAGCAGCTGGAGCCAAGAGACCCAGTACTTC.

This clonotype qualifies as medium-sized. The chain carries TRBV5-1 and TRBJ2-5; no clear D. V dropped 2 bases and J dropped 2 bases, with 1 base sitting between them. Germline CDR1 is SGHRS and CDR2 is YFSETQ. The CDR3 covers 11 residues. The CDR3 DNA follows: TGCGCCAGCAGCTTACAAGAGACCCAGTACTTC. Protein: CASSLQETQYF.

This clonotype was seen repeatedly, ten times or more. The CDR3 protein is CASTGLGYEQYF. DNA for the CDR3: TGTGCCAGCACGGGACTAGGGTACGAGCAGTACTTC. The chain is built from TRBV2 and TRBJ2-7; 8 bases align to TRBD2. Germline loops: CDR1 SNHLY, CDR2 FYNNEI. The CDR3 runs to 12 residues. The junction had 3 bases not matched to a gene; V was cut back by 7 bases and J by 4 bases.

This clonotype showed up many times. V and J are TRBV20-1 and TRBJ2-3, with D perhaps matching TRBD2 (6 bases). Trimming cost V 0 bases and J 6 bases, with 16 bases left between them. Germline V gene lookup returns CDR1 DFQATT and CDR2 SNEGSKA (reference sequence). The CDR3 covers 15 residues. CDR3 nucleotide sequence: TGCAGTGCTAGAGATTTTCGGAGGGCCGAGGATACGCAGTATTTT. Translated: CSARDFRRAEDTQYF.

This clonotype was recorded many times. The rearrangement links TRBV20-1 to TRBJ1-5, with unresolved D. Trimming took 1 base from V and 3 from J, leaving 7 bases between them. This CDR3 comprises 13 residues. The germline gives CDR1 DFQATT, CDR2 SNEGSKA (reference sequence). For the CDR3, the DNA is TGCAGTGCTAGAGGGCGTACCAATCAGCCCCAGCATTTT. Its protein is CSARGRTNQPQHF.

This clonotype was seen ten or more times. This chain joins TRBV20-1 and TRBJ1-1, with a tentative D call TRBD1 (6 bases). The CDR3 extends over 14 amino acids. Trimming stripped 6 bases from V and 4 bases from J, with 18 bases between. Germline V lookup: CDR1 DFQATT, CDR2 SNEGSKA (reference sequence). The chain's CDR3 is CSADKTQGSTEAFF. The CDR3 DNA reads TGCAGTGCGGATAAGACCCAGGGGAGCACTGAAGCTTTCTTT.

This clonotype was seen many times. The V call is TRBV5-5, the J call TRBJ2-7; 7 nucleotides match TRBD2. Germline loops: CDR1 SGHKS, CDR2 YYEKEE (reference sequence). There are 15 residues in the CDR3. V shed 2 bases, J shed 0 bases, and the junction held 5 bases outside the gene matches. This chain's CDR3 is CASSFSLASSYEQYF. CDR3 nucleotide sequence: TGTGCCAGCAGCTTCTCACTAGCGAGCTCCTACGAGCAGTACTTC.

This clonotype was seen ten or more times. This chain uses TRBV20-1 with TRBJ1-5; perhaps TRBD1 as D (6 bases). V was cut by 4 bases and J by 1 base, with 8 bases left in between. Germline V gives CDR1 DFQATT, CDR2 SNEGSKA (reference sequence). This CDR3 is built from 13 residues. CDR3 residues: CSATQGSNQPQHF. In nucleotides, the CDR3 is TGCAGTGCTACTCAGGGGAGCAATCAGCCCCAGCATTTT.

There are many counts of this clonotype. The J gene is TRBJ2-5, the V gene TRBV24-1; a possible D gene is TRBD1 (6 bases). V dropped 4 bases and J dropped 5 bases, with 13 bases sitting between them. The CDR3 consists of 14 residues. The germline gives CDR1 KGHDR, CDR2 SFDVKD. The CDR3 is CATSDSGTSETQYF. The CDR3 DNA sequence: TGTGCCACCAGTGACTCGGGGACATCGGAGACCCAGTACTTC.

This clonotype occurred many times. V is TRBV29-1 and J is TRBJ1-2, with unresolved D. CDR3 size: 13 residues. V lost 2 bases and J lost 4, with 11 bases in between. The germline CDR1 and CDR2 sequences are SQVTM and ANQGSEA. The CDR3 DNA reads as TGCAGCGTTGAATTGGCCCAAGCCTATGGCTACACCTTC. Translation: CSVELAQAYGYTF.

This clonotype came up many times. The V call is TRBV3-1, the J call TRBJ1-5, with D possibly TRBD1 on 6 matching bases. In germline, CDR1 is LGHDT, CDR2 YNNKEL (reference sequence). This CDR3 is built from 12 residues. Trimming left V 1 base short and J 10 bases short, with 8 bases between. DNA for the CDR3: TGTGCCAGCAGCCAAGGGGACACACCCCAGCATTTT. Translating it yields CASSQGDTPQHF.

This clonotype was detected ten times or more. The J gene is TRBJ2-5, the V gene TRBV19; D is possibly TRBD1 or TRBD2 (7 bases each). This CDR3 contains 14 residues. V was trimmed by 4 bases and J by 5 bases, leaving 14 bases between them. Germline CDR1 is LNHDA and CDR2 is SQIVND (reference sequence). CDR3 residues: CASSNRQGGETQYF. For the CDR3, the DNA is TGTGCCAGTAGTAATCGACAGGGAGGGGAGACCCAGTACTTC.

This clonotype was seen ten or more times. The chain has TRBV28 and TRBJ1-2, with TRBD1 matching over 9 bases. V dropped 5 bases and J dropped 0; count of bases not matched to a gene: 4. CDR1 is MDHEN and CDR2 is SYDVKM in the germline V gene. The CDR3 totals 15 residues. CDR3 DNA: TGTGCCAGCAGTGCTACAGGGGGCCCTAACTATGGCTACACCTTC. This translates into CASSATGGPNYGYTF.

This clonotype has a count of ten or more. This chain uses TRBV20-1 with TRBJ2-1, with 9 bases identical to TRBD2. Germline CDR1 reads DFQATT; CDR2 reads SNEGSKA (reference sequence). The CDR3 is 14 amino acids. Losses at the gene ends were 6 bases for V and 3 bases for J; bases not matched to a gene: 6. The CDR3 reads CSALSGSVYNEQFF. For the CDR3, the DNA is TGCAGTGCCCTTAGCGGGAGTGTCTACAATGAGCAGTTCTTC.